Included here is one TCR beta chain sequence, with context. Its cognate antigen is unknown. The germline CDR1 and CDR2 sequences are SGHTA and FQGNSA. CDR3 size: 13 residues. The data originate from a study of monozygotic twins with inflammatory bowel disease. Findings of the study overall: Comparison of concordant versus discordant twins revealed no difference in repertoire similarity, possibly due to limited power. Against healthy co-twins, IBD patients had lower TCRbeta diversity (measured by inverse Simpson). Cells of different T cell subtypes could not be told apart.

TCRdb processed the 5' RACE reads again and assigns one entry to each CDR3 protein, with no DNA. The specimen's table records about 210,000 distinct CDR3 sequences. The receptor was derived from a human donor with ulcerative colitis or Crohn's disease, or a healthy co-twin of an affected twin (not recorded which). V is TRBV7-2 and J is TRBJ1-6; TCRdb's D gene call, TRBD1, goes unchecked for lack of DNA. The source material was blood. The CDR3 is CASSIYRNSPLHF.